These T cell receptor beta chains were read from a single sample in a study of Ad26.COV2.S vaccination and SARS-CoV-2 variants. The method was immunoSEQ multiplex PCR; TCRdb's version includes in-frame clones alone and lacks a portion of them. The sample holds under 500,000 clones; approximately 92% are singletons and the top ten take around 1.7%. The material sequenced was peripheral blood, taken in a trial of Ad26.COV2.S vaccine versus placebo. The receptors shown here come from a person between 18 and 65 years old who received the Ad26.COV2.S COVID-19 vaccine or a placebo. CDR3s include the opening cysteine and the closing phenylalanine or tryptophan. Each record gives: clone size, J gene, D gene, V gene, CDR3 DNA, CDR3 protein. The D gene is left open where the match is weak. Some rows have no size entry. The others give once, few or many, or a class for an expanded clone.

clone_size: NA; j_call: TRBJ1-2; d_call: NA; v_call: TRBV2; cdr3_nt: TGTGCCAGCAACCCAGGGGCCCCGACAGCGCCGAGAGGCTACACCTTC; cdr3_aa: CASNPGAPTAPRGYTF
clone_size: NA; j_call: TRBJ2-7; d_call: NA; v_call: TRBV6-6; cdr3_nt: TGTGCCAGCGGGGATCCCGGGACACCCTACTACGAGCAGTACTTC; cdr3_aa: CASGDPGTPYYEQYF
clone_size: NA; j_call: TRBJ2-7; d_call: NA; v_call: TRBV20-1; cdr3_nt: TGCAGTGCTAGAGCGGGGGTCGAGCAGTACTTC; cdr3_aa: CSARAGVEQYF
clone_size: NA; j_call: TRBJ2-3; d_call: NA; v_call: TRBV29-1; cdr3_nt: TGCAGCGTTGTGCCTGGCGGTGCAACAGATACGCAGTATTTT; cdr3_aa: CSVVPGGATDTQYF
clone_size: NA; j_call: TRBJ2-7; d_call: NA; v_call: TRBV6-2/TRBV6-3; cdr3_nt: TGTGCCAGCAGTTACTACGGGACTGACTACGAGCAGTACTTC; cdr3_aa: CASSYYGTDYEQYF
clone_size: NA; j_call: TRBJ1-2; d_call: NA; v_call: TRBV7-2; cdr3_nt: TGTGCCAGCAGCTTGAATACGCCTTCGGGGTATGGCTACACCTTC; cdr3_aa: CASSLNTPSGYGYTF
clone_size: NA; j_call: TRBJ2-3; d_call: NA; v_call: TRBV2; cdr3_nt: TGTGCCAGCACTAAGCAAAGAGGGGCAGATACGCAGTATTTT; cdr3_aa: CASTKQRGADTQYF
clone_size: NA; j_call: TRBJ2-1; d_call: NA; v_call: TRBV27; cdr3_nt: TGTGCCAGCAGTTTATACGGGTCCAATGAGCAGTTCTTC; cdr3_aa: CASSLYGSNEQFF
clone_size: once; j_call: TRBJ2-7; d_call: TRBD1; v_call: TRBV14; cdr3_nt: TGTGCCAGCAGCCGACAGGGGTTGGGCGACGAGCAGTACTTC; cdr3_aa: CASSRQGLGDEQYF
clone_size: NA; j_call: TRBJ2-7; d_call: NA; v_call: TRBV7-9; cdr3_nt: TGTGCCAGCAGCCCCTTGGGGACCTACGAGCAGTACTTC; cdr3_aa: CASSPLGTYEQYF
clone_size: NA; j_call: TRBJ1-1; d_call: NA; v_call: TRBV6-6; cdr3_nt: TGTGCCAGCAGTTATAGGTACACTGAAGCTTTCTTT; cdr3_aa: CASSYRYTEAFF
clone_size: NA; j_call: TRBJ1-4; d_call: TRBD1; v_call: TRBV9; cdr3_nt: TGTGCCAGCAGCGCGGACAGGGGAGGGGAAAAACTGTTTTTT; cdr3_aa: CASSADRGGEKLFF
clone_size: NA; j_call: TRBJ2-2; d_call: NA; v_call: TRBV20-1; cdr3_nt: TGCAGTGCTAGTCCCGGGGACCCTATATCCGGGGAGCTGTTTTTT; cdr3_aa: CSASPGDPISGELFF
clone_size: NA; j_call: TRBJ2-5; d_call: NA; v_call: TRBV12-3/TRBV12-4; cdr3_nt: TGTGCCAGCCGAGAGAGGGGTCGGGAGACCCAGTACTTC; cdr3_aa: CASRERGRETQYF
clone_size: NA; j_call: TRBJ1-5; d_call: NA; v_call: TRBV5-6; cdr3_nt: TGTGCCAGCAGCTTGTTGACAGCTAGCAATCAGCCCCAGCATTTT; cdr3_aa: CASSLLTASNQPQHF
clone_size: NA; j_call: TRBJ1-1; d_call: TRBD1; v_call: TRBV7-9; cdr3_nt: TGTGCCAGCAGCTTCTACGGGACAGGGCACATGAACACTGAAGCTTTCTTT; cdr3_aa: CASSFYGTGHMNTEAFF
clone_size: NA; j_call: TRBJ1-1; d_call: TRBD1; v_call: TRBV18; cdr3_nt: TGTGCCAGCTCACCACTAAGGGGGCGCGGGTTGGACACTGAAGCTTTCTTT; cdr3_aa: CASSPLRGRGLDTEAFF
clone_size: NA; j_call: TRBJ2-5; d_call: TRBD2; v_call: TRBV28; cdr3_nt: TGTGCCAGCAGCCTGGGACTAGCGGGGGGGCCGGGTGGAGAGACCCAGTACTTC; cdr3_aa: CASSLGLAGGPGGETQYF
clone_size: NA; j_call: TRBJ2-3; d_call: NA; v_call: TRBV27; cdr3_nt: TGTGCCAGCAGTCCCCTGGATCGAGATACGCAGTATTTT; cdr3_aa: CASSPLDRDTQYF
clone_size: once; j_call: TRBJ2-3; d_call: TRBD2; v_call: TRBV19; cdr3_nt: TGTGCCAGTAGTATGGCTAGCGGGAGCACAGATACGCAGTATTTT; cdr3_aa: CASSMASGSTDTQYF
clone_size: NA; j_call: TRBJ2-2; d_call: NA; v_call: TRBV7-7; cdr3_nt: TGTGCTAGCAGCTTAGTGACAGGGAACACCGGGGAGCTGTTTTTT; cdr3_aa: CASSLVTGNTGELFF
clone_size: NA; j_call: TRBJ1-4; d_call: TRBD1; v_call: TRBV11-2; cdr3_nt: TGTGCCAGCAGCTTAGACCTCAATTGGGACAGGACTAATGAAAAACTGTTTTTT; cdr3_aa: CASSLDLNWDRTNEKLFF
clone_size: NA; j_call: TRBJ1-2; d_call: NA; v_call: TRBV27; cdr3_nt: TGTGCCAGCAGTTTACACGGGAACTATGGCTACACCTTC; cdr3_aa: CASSLHGNYGYTF
clone_size: NA; j_call: TRBJ1-3; d_call: TRBD1; v_call: TRBV18; cdr3_nt: TGTGCCAGCTCATCTGACAGGGGCTCTGGAAACACCATATATTTT; cdr3_aa: CASSSDRGSGNTIYF